The present T cell receptor (beta chain) was sequenced within a study of low-dose radiotherapy and immunotherapy resistance in tumors. Overall study context: Cohort 1 patients were irradiated with 0.5 Gy fractions every 2 weeks to 6.5 Gy total. At a dose of 200 mg/m2, intravenous cyclophosphamide was given every two weeks, one day before radiation and immunotherapy. Covering alpha and beta chains, TRAV- and TRBV-specific primers were used for the first-strand cDNA.

The CDR3 is 13 residues long. CDR1 KGHDR and CDR2 SFDVKD come from the germline V gene. The V gene lost 0 bases and the J gene lost 9 bases, with 9 bases spanning the gap. TCR amplification used roughly 21 PCR cycles, a constant-region primer and a V-primer adapter. One entry per CDR3 protein, called by TCRdb with MiXCR from the reads. The table records about 50,000 distinct CDR3 sequences, approximately 12% of them present only once. This clonotype has a count of ten or more. Described time point: before trial treatment. The origin of this receptor is a female donor with ovarian cancer. Specimen: PBMCs, collected before treatment. The chain recombines TRBV24-1 with TRBJ2-3; possibly TRBD1 for D (6 bases). CDR3: CATSDLTGTTQYF. In DNA, the CDR3 is TGTGCCACCAGTGATTTGACAGGGACAACGCAGTATTTT.